This T cell receptor (beta chain) appears in the sequencing data of a study of post-analysis software for immune sequencing data. Study at large: Patients with relapsing-remitting, secondary progressive and progressive-relapsing multiple sclerosis courses were all represented.

With 4 bases clipped from V and 5 bases from J, the junction kept 10 bases outside the gene matches. The germline V gene has CDR1 MNHNS and CDR2 SASEGT. There are 15 residues in the CDR3. Broader study findings: In patients, TRBV5-6, TRBV5-1 and TRBV20-1 belonged to several TRBV segments found more frequently than in controls. Same-batch samples co-clustered strongly by F measure.

A word on this clonotype: Its antigen remains unidentified.

Tagging with unique molecular identifiers was a feature of the TCR beta cDNA libraries. Via MiXCR, TCRdb re-called the PCR reads, giving one row per CDR3 protein. Among about 160,000 distinct CDR3 sequences listed, roughly 35% were seen once. This TCR derives from a girl aged 10 to 17 with multiple sclerosis. Sample: blood, taken after autologous hematopoietic stem cell transplantation. This chain joins TRBV6-1 and TRBJ2-7; TRBD2 aligns across 8 bases. The CDR3 spells CASSGASGYPHEQYF. The CDR3 nucleotides read TGTGCCAGCAGTGGTGCTAGCGGGTACCCCCACGAGCAGTACTTC.